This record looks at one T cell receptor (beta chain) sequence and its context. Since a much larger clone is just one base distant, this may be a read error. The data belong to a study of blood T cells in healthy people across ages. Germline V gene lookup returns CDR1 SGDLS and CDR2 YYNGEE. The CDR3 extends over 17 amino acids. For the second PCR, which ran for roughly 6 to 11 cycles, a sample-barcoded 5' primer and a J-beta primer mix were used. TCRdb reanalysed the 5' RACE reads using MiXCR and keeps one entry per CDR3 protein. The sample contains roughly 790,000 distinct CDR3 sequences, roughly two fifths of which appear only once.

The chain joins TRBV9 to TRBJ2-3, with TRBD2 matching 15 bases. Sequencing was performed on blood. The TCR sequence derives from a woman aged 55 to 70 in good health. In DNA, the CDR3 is TGTGGCAGCAGCGTCGGGACTAGCGGGGGGCCCACAGATACGCAGTATTTT. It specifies CGSSVGTSGGPTDTQYF.